Below, 6 T cell receptor beta chains from the same sample are listed, as sequenced in a study of CD8+CD57+ T cells in acquired aplastic anemia. Genomic DNA constituted the template upon which TCR beta VDJ and CDR3 profiling was performed. Via MiXCR, TCRdb re-called the reads, giving one row per CDR3 protein. The sample consists of 80,000 or so distinct CDR3 sequences, under 80% of them appearing once. Those patients picked for sequencing had displayed CD8+CD57+ cell expansion on flow cytometry. Material: sorted CD4+, CD8+, or CD8+CD57+ T cells (not recorded which) from PBMCs. These receptors all come from a human donor with aplastic anemia.

This clonotype was detected only a few times. The chain recombines TRBV10-3 with TRBJ2-7; 8 bases fit TRBD1. This CDR3 is built from 12 residues. J gave up 3 bases and V 6 bases, and 1 base lay outside the gene matches. In germline, CDR1 is ENHRY, CDR2 SYGVKD. This CDR3 reads CAIRGQDYEQYF. The CDR3 DNA is TGTGCCATCAGGGGACAGGACTACGAGCAGTACTTC.

This chain uses TRBV5-1 with TRBJ2-1, with D perhaps matching TRBD1 (6 bases). V was clipped by 0 bases and J by 2 bases, with 9 bases between them. The CDR3 totals 15 residues. The V gene's germline CDR1 is SGHRS and CDR2 YFSETQ. CDR3 residues: CASSLEGTPYNEQFF. CDR3 nucleotides: TGCGCCAGCAGCTTGGAAGGGACACCCTACAATGAGCAGTTCTTC. The full variable domain, with the rest looked up from reference TRBV5-1 and TRBJ2-1, is KAGVTQTPRYLIKTRGQQVTLSCSPISGHRSVSWYQQTPGQGLQFLFEYFSETQRNKGNFPGRFSGRQFSNSRSEMNVSTLELGDSALYLCASSLEGTPYNEQFFGPGTRLTVL.

This chain links TRBV29-1 with TRBJ1-2, with D possibly matching TRBD1 (5 bases). Germline CDR1 is SQVTM and CDR2 is ANQGSEA. The length of the CDR3 is 19 residues. V was shortened by 5 bases and J by 4 bases, with 32 bases between the two germline ends. DNA for the CDR3: TGCAGCGTTCAACACCTGATTCTGGGACTTTCAGGGTCAACCTATGGCTACACCTTC. This sequence encodes CSVQHLILGLSGSTYGYTF.

The genes are TRBV10-3 and TRBJ2-7; tentative D call: TRBD1 (6 bases). This CDR3 has 14 residues. Trimming cost V 10 bases and J 2 bases, with 18 bases left between them. CDR1 and CDR2 (germline): ENHRY, SYGVKD. CDR3: CASSYQTGPYEQYF. CDR3 in DNA: TGTGCCAGCAGCTACCAGACAGGACCCTACGAGCAGTACTTC.

J is TRBJ2-3 and V is TRBV19; the D is unclear. This CDR3 region has 13 residues. Trimming stripped 5 bases from V and 6 bases from J, with 12 bases between. Germline V lookup: CDR1 LNHDA, CDR2 SQIVND (reference sequence). The CDR3 reads CASSSQEMDTQYF. CDR3 nucleotide sequence: TGTGCCAGTAGTTCCCAGGAGATGGATACGCAGTATTTT.

The table lists this clonotype with a few counts. The J gene is TRBJ2-1, the V gene TRBV29-1; TRBD2 aligns across 8 bases. CDR1 is SQVTM and CDR2 is ANQGSEA in the germline V gene. Trimming took 8 bases from V and 5 from J; bases not matched to a gene: 8. The CDR3 length is 13 residues. The CDR3 reads CSTLSGGNNEQFF. The DNA for the CDR3 is TGCAGCACCTTAAGCGGGGGCAACAATGAGCAGTTCTTC.